Each of the 3 T cell receptor beta chains below was sequenced from the same sample in a study of shared clonotypes between healthy human individuals. Using immunoSEQ multiplex PCR, the repertoire was profiled, and TCRdb retains in-frame clones only, with some absent. The sample lists about 2.3 million clones, roughly 93% occurring once. Sequenced material: naive CD4+ T cells from PBMCs. Subset described: CD45RA+ positively selected. The receptors here all came from a man aged 18-30 years in good health. Some clones in this sample may be carry-over from other donors' samples.

CDR3 protein: CASSPGRFEAFF. CDR3 sequence (DNA): TGTGCCAGCTCGCCCGGTAGATTTGAAGCTTTCTTT. The V gene is TRBV18, the J gene TRBJ1-1; unclear D gene. V was shortened by 6 bases and J by 7 bases, with 12 bases between the two germline ends. The CDR3 is 12 residues long. Germline CDR1 and CDR2: KGHSH and LQKENI.

The chain employs TRBV9 and TRBJ2-2; perhaps D is TRBD1 or TRBD2 (5 bases each). This CDR3 is built from 16 residues. From germline, CDR1 is SGDLS and CDR2 YYNGEE. V lost 4 bases and J lost 5, with 18 bases in between. Here the CDR3 DNA reads TGTGCCAGCAGCCCTACAGGCCTTCGAGGGACCGGGGAGCTGTTTTTT. Encoded protein: CASSPTGLRGTGELFF.

For this clone: One end of the junction is discordant with germline, which a read error may explain. The chain recombines TRBV7-6 with TRBJ1-5; the match to TRBD1 covers 10 bases. This CDR3 comprises 14 residues. Germline CDR1 and CDR2: SGHVS and FNYEAQ. The CDR3 protein is CASSPTGGNQPQHF. CDR3 sequence (DNA): TGTGCCAGCAGCCCGACAGGGGGCAACCAGCCCCAGCATTTT. The whole variable domain, filled in from reference TRBV7-6 and TRBJ1-5, reads GAGVSQSPRYKVTKRGQDVALRCDPISGHVSLYWYRQALGQGPEFLTYFNYEAQQDKSGLPNDRFSAERPEGSISTLTIQRTEQRDSAMYRCASSPTGGNQPQHFGDGTRLSIL.